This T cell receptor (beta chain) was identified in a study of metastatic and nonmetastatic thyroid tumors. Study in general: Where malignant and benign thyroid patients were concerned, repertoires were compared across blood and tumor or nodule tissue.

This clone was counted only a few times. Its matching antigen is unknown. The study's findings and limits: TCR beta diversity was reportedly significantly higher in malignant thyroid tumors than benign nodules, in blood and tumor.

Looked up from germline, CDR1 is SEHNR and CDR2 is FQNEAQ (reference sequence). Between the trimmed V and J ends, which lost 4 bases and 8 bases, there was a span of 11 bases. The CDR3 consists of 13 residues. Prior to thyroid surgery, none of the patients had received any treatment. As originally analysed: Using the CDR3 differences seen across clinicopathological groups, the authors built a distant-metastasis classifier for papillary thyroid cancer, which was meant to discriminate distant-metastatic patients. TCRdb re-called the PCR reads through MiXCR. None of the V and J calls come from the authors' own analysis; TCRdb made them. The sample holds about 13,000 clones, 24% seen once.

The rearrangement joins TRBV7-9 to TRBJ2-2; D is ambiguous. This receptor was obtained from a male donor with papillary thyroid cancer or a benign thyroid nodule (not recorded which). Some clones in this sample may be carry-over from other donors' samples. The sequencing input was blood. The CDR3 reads CASSSQVVGELFF. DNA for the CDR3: TGTGCCAGCAGCTCCCAGGTGGTTGGGGAGCTGTTTTTT.